What follows is one TCR beta chain and its context. Its antigen remains unidentified. The sample belongs to a study of T-cell memory formation after mild COVID-19. Study-wide findings and caveats: Pre-infection memory contained some responding clones, which suggested that cross-reactive memory had joined.

The CDR3 length is 22 residues. With V trimmed by 1 base and J by 0 bases, 21 bases remained unmatched. Germline CDR1 reads LGHNA; CDR2 reads YNFKEQ. From the 5' RACE reads, TCRdb called clonotypes with MiXCR, one entry per CDR3 protein. The sample includes over 70,000 distinct CDR3 sequences, over 13% seen only once; the top ten take approximately 39%. The V call is TRBV4-2, the J call TRBJ2-5; the match to TRBD2 covers 9 bases. Specimen: PBMCs or a T cell subset sorted from them (not recorded which). The origin of this receptor is a man aged 18 to 29 who had mild COVID-19 (a few samples of this study predate the infection). Cell type and time point are not known. CDR3 loop: CASSQVLSGVVAGAEYQETQYF. CDR3 sequence (DNA): TGTGCCAGCAGCCAAGTTCTGTCCGGGGTGGTAGCGGGGGCCGAGTACCAAGAGACCCAGTACTTC.